One sample yielded the 26 T cell receptor beta chains listed below, sequenced in a study of blood T cell repertoires in COVID-19. Assay: immunoSEQ multiplex PCR; the TCRdb copy retains only in-frame clones and omits some. The data contain 70,000 or so clones, under 90% of them singletons. Sample: peripheral blood. The source is a man between 65 and 85 years old with active or convalescent COVID-19.

The V gene is TRBV5-5, the J gene TRBJ2-4, with TRBD2 matching 9 bases. CDR3 length equals 16 residues. V was clipped by 0 bases and J by 6 bases; unmatched bases: 7. Germline lookup yields CDR1 SGHKS and CDR2 YYEKEE (reference sequence). The CDR3 sequence is CASSLELAGGINIQYF. In DNA form, the CDR3 reads TGTGCCAGCAGCTTGGAACTAGCGGGCGGTATAAACATTCAGTACTTC.

The chain recombines TRBV29-1 with TRBJ2-7; TRBD1 matches 12 bases. Per the germline V gene, CDR1 is SQVTM and CDR2 is ANQGSEA. The V and J ends lost 4 bases and 5 bases, in that order; junction bases with no gene match: 9. The CDR3 spans 15 residues. CDR3 sequence reads: CSVAAGTGGFNEQYF. DNA for the CDR3: TGCAGCGTTGCTGCCGGGACAGGGGGCTTCAACGAGCAGTACTTC.

V is TRBV10-3 and J is TRBJ1-1, with 7 bases lining up with TRBD1. The CDR3 covers 13 residues. V shed 10 bases, J shed 0 bases, and the junction held 5 bases outside the gene matches. From germline, CDR1 is ENHRY and CDR2 SYGVKD. CDR3 residues: CATSGQLNTEAFF. CDR3 nucleotides: TGTGCCACCTCGGGACAGCTGAACACTGAAGCTTTCTTT.

This sequence joins TRBV25-1 and TRBJ1-2; D remains unclear. This CDR3 comprises 16 residues. V shed 0 bases and J shed 0 bases, with 11 bases lying between them. The V gene's germline CDR1 is MGHDK and CDR2 SYGVNS. In nucleotides, the CDR3 is TGTGCCAGCAGTGAATATTCCCAGGCATCTAACTATGGCTACACCTTC. This encodes CASSEYSQASNYGYTF.

This chain joins TRBV6-4 and TRBJ2-7; TRBD1 aligns across 9 bases. CDR3 size: 15 residues. With 2 bases clipped from V and 6 bases from J, the junction kept 8 bases outside the gene matches. Germline V lookup: CDR1 MRHNA, CDR2 SNTAGT. DNA for the CDR3: TGTGCCAGCAGTGACGGGGACAGGGTATTGGCCGAGCAGTACTTC. Translating gives CASSDGDRVLAEQYF.

The chain joins TRBV29-1 to TRBJ2-5; D perhaps matches TRBD1 (5 bases). V dropped 6 bases and J dropped 0 bases, with 14 bases sitting between them. Per the germline V gene, CDR1 is SQVTM and CDR2 is ANQGSEA. This CDR3 contains 14 residues. The CDR3 nucleotides are TGCAGCGTGACCAGACAGAGGTACCAAGAGACCCAGTACTTC. Its protein is CSVTRQRYQETQYF. Full variable domain (missing parts from reference TRBV29-1 and TRBJ2-5): SAVISQKPSRDICQRGTSLTIQCQVDSQVTMMFWYRQQPGQSLTLIATANQGSEATYESGFVIDKFPISRPNLTFSTLTVSNMSPEDSSIYLCSVTRQRYQETQYFGPGTRLLVL.

On this clone itself: At one end the junction does not follow the germline gene, possibly because of a read error. The chain is built from TRBV7-7 and TRBJ2-1; possibly TRBD1 for D (6 bases). This CDR3 contains 13 residues. Germline loops: CDR1 SSHAT, CDR2 FNYEAQ (reference sequence). The CDR3: CASSLSGDNEQFF. CDR3 bases: TGTGCTAGCAGCTTATCCGGGGACAATGAGCAATTCTTC. Based on the CDR3 plus reference TRBV7-7 and TRBJ2-1, the full variable domain is GAGVSQSPRYKVTKRGQDVTLRCDPISSHATLYWYQQALGQGPEFLTYFNYEAQPDKSGLPSDRFSAERPEGSISTLTIQRTEQRDSAMYRCASSLSGDNEQFFGPGTRLTVL.

V usage is TRBV30 and J usage is TRBJ2-1; maybe TRBD1 (6 bases). CDR1 GTSNPN and CDR2 SVGIG come from the germline V gene (reference sequence). Trimming pared 2 bases from V and 0 bases from J, leaving 11 bases between. CDR3 length equals 15 residues. The CDR3 reads CAWSPPGVSYNEQFF. The CDR3 region has the DNA TGTGCCTGGAGTCCCCCAGGGGTCTCCTACAATGAGCAGTTCTTC.

Only one count was recorded for this clone. This chain uses TRBV18 with TRBJ1-2; D is uncertain. The length of the CDR3 is 12 residues. Germline V gives CDR1 KGHSH, CDR2 LQKENI. V gave up 5 bases and J gave up 4 bases, with 8 bases separating them. CDR3 sequence: CASSTRAYGYTF. As DNA, the CDR3 is TGTGCCAGCTCAACACGGGCCTATGGCTACACCTTC.

The chain links TRBV7-2 to TRBJ1-2, with no clear D. Trimming left V 4 bases short and J 6 bases short, with 15 bases between. Germline V gives CDR1 SGHTA, CDR2 FQGNSA. The CDR3 is made up of 14 amino acids. The CDR3 region has the DNA TGTGCCAGCAGCTACCGGAGAGGAGGACATGGCTACACCTTC. As protein: CASSYRRGGHGYTF.

This clone was detected a few times. This sequence joins TRBV5-1 and TRBJ1-4, with TRBD1 as a possible D gene (6 bases). This CDR3 region has 15 residues. V was clipped by 4 bases and J by 7 bases, with 17 bases between them. CDR1 and CDR2 from the germline V gene are SGHRS and YFSETQ. The CDR3 is CASSQDSGGSEKLFF. The DNA for the CDR3 is TGCGCCAGCAGCCAGGACAGCGGGGGGTCTGAAAAACTGTTTTTT.

V and J are TRBV24-1 and TRBJ2-1, with 9 bases aligning to TRBD1. Trimming removed 5 bases from V and 6 bases from J; junction bases left unmatched: 10. CDR3 length: 16 residues. Germline CDR1 and CDR2: KGHDR and SFDVKD. The CDR3: CATSGSGTGTLNEQFF. The CDR3 DNA reads as TGTGCCACCAGTGGGTCCGGGACAGGGACTCTCAATGAGCAGTTCTTC.

This clone was seen a single time. The chain employs TRBV6-5 and TRBJ1-3; the D is unclear. The V end was cut by 2 bases, the J end by 0 bases, with 5 bases between. The V gene's germline CDR1 is MNHEY and CDR2 SVGAGI. The CDR3 contains 14 residues. This CDR3 is CASSYGGSGNTIYF. The CDR3 nucleotides read TGTGCCAGCAGTTACGGCGGCTCTGGAAACACCATATATTTT.

This clone is medium-sized. The chain employs TRBV29-1 and TRBJ1-4; 7 nucleotides match TRBD1. The CDR3 totals 13 residues. Germline-derived CDR1 and CDR2 are SQVTM and ANQGSEA. V was clipped by 6 bases and J by 3 bases; unmatched bases: 4. CDR3 in amino acids: CSVTGVPNEKLFF. The CDR3 DNA reads as TGCAGCGTCACAGGGGTCCCTAATGAAAAACTGTTTTTT.

The CDR3 DNA reads TGTGCCAGCTCACCTTTGACAGGGGATCAGAGCACTGAAGCTTTCTTT. It is translated as CASSPLTGDQSTEAFF. The V gene is TRBV18, the J gene TRBJ1-1; TRBD1 agrees at 8 bases. The CDR3 sequence is 16 residues long. J gave up 4 bases and V 3 bases, and 10 bases lay outside the gene matches. CDR1 and CDR2 (germline): KGHSH, LQKENI. Full variable domain (missing parts from reference TRBV18 and TRBJ1-1): NAGVMQNPRHLVRRRGQEARLRCSPMKGHSHVYWYRQLPEEGLKFMVYLQKENIIDESGMPKERFSAEFPKEGPSILRIQQVVRGDSAAYFCASSPLTGDQSTEAFFGQGTRLTVV.

This sequence joins TRBV27 and TRBJ2-2; TRBD1 is a possible D gene (5 bases). The CDR3 is made up of 15 amino acids. From germline, CDR1 is MNHEY and CDR2 SMNVEV (reference sequence). V lost 2 bases to trimming and J lost 2 bases, with 9 bases between them. The CDR3: CASSLGQLNTGELFF. The CDR3 region has the DNA TGTGCCAGCAGTTTAGGACAACTTAACACCGGGGAGCTGTTTTTT.

CDR3 sequence: CASSLGSGQGRGLYF. The CDR3 region has the DNA TGTGCCAGCAGTTTGGGCTCCGGACAGGGTAGGGGACTGTACTTC. The chain employs TRBV28 and TRBJ2-5, with 8 bases aligning to TRBD1. V was pared by 3 bases and J by 13 bases, with 16 bases of the junction left unmatched. The CDR3 contains 15 residues. Looked up from germline, CDR1 is MDHEN and CDR2 is SYDVKM.

The chain uses TRBV28 and TRBJ1-2; maybe TRBD1 (5 bases). The germline gives CDR1 MDHEN, CDR2 SYDVKM. The germline V and J ends were trimmed by 3 bases and 2 bases, with 10 bases remaining between them. This CDR3 has 14 residues. The CDR3 reads CASSLGRSNYGYTF. DNA of the CDR3: TGTGCCAGCAGTTTGGGGCGTAGCAACTATGGCTACACCTTC.

The chain employs TRBV6-1 and TRBJ1-1; D is uncertain. CDR1 is MNHNS and CDR2 is SASEGT in the germline V gene. Trimming pared 2 bases from V and 6 bases from J, leaving 16 bases between. The CDR3 length is 15 residues. The CDR3 region is CASSERTSGYAEAFF. The CDR3 bases are TGTGCCAGCAGTGAAAGAACATCGGGGTACGCTGAAGCTTTCTTT.

The rearrangement uses TRBV5-1 and TRBJ1-3; no reliable D call. Per the germline V gene, CDR1 is SGHRS and CDR2 is YFSETQ. Trimming cost V 3 bases and J 0 bases, with 10 bases left between them. The CDR3 has 15 amino acids. The CDR3 nucleotides read TGCGCCAGCAGCTCGGACGGGAGCTCTGGAAACACCATATATTTT. This translates into CASSSDGSSGNTIYF.

The V call is TRBV28, the J call TRBJ2-5; D is possibly TRBD2 (5 bases). This CDR3 has 14 amino acids. Germline V gene lookup returns CDR1 MDHEN and CDR2 SYDVKM. Trimming removed 2 bases from V and 4 bases from J, with 11 bases in between. CDR3 residues: CASSLASFIETQYF. DNA for the CDR3: TGTGCCAGCAGTTTAGCTAGCTTTATAGAGACCCAGTACTTC.

V gene TRBV9 combines with J gene TRBJ2-3; D not resolved. CDR3 length: 14 residues. V dropped 0 bases and J dropped 6 bases, with 11 bases sitting between them. Germline V lookup: CDR1 SGDLS, CDR2 YYNGEE. The CDR3, as DNA: TGTGCCAGCAGCGTAGACGGGTATCGGGATACGCAGTATTTT. Protein: CASSVDGYRDTQYF.

The chain couples TRBV30 to TRBJ1-6; D not certain. Germline CDR1 is GTSNPN and CDR2 is SVGIG (reference sequence). The CDR3 runs to 14 residues. The V end lost 3 bases, the J end lost 8 bases, and 14 bases lay between the germline ends. The DNA of the CDR3 is TGTGCCTGGAGCGCGGGGTCTGGGCATTCACCCCTCCACTTT. It encodes CAWSAGSGHSPLHF.

This rearrangement joins TRBV6-5 to TRBJ2-7; 9 bases are shared with TRBD1. Per the germline V gene, CDR1 is MNHEY and CDR2 is SVGAGI. The CDR3 is 14 residues long. With 5 bases clipped from V and 3 bases from J, the junction kept 5 bases outside the gene matches. The CDR3 region has the DNA TGTGCCAGCAGTACGGACAGGGGAAACTACGAGCAGTACTTC. Its translation is CASSTDRGNYEQYF.

The DNA for the CDR3 is TGTGCCTGGAGTCGGACAGTTAATCAGCCCCAGCATTTT. It codes for CAWSRTVNQPQHF. The V and J genes are TRBV30 and TRBJ1-5; a possible D gene is TRBD1 (6 bases). The CDR3 runs 13 residues. Germline V gene lookup returns CDR1 GTSNPN and CDR2 SVGIG (reference sequence). Trimming pared 2 bases from V and 4 bases from J, leaving 9 bases between.

The chain joins TRBV24-1 to TRBJ2-1; weak D call: TRBD2 (5 bases). In germline, CDR1 is KGHDR, CDR2 SFDVKD. Trimming removed 9 bases from V and 9 bases from J, with 17 bases in between. The CDR3 runs to 13 residues. The CDR3 nucleotides read TGTGCCACCCACGAGGGTCGGAAGGGTGAGCAGTTCTTC. Translation gives CATHEGRKGEQFF.